Following are 17 T cell receptor beta chains from one sample sequenced in a study of blood T cell repertoires in COVID-19. Sequenced by immunoSEQ multiplex PCR; TCRdb stores in-frame clones only, minus some. The sample includes roughly 330,000 clones, roughly 89% seen only once; the top ten take around 10%. Material: peripheral blood. The receptors shown here come from a man aged 25-45 years with COVID-19, enrolled during active disease.

The chain recombines TRBV18 with TRBJ1-2; TRBD1 matches at 7 bases. The germline CDR1 and CDR2 sequences are KGHSH and LQKENI. The CDR3 extends over 14 amino acids. The J segment lost 4 bases and the V segment lost 2 bases, leaving 4 bases of the junction unmatched. CDR3 DNA: TGTGCCAGCTCACCAACAGGGGACGGCTATGGCTACACCTTC. As protein: CASSPTGDGYGYTF.

The rearrangement uses TRBV7-2 and TRBJ1-6; no reliable D call. The CDR3 extends over 13 amino acids. Trimming removed 0 bases from V and 9 bases from J, with 6 bases in between. Germline-derived CDR1 and CDR2 are SGHTA and FQGNSA. The chain's CDR3 is CASSLARGSPLHF. The CDR3 DNA sequence: TGTGCCAGCAGCTTAGCCCGAGGTTCACCCCTCCACTTT. The full variable domain, in which reference TRBV7-2 and TRBJ1-6 provide the parts outside the CDR3, is GAGVSQSPSNKVTEKGKDVELRCDPISGHTALYWYRQSLGQGLEFLIYFQGNSAPDKSGLPSDRFSAERTGGSVSTLTIQRTQQEDSAVYLCASSLARGSPLHFGNGTRLTVT.

V usage is TRBV7-2 and J usage is TRBJ1-1; D perhaps matches TRBD1 (6 bases). There are 14 residues in the CDR3. V was cut by 3 bases and J by 1 base, with 9 bases left in between. Germline CDR1 SGHTA, CDR2 FQGNSA. The CDR3 DNA follows: TGTGCCAGCAGCTTTCAGGGGAGGAACACTGAAGCTTTCTTT. It encodes CASSFQGRNTEAFF.

The chain combines TRBV24-1 with TRBJ1-5, with no clear D. CDR1 and CDR2 from the germline V gene are KGHDR and SFDVKD. The V end was cut by 3 bases, the J end by 3 bases, with 8 bases between. This CDR3 has 14 amino acids. This chain's CDR3 is CATSDVQLNQPQHF. The CDR3 DNA sequence: TGTGCCACCAGTGATGTACAGCTCAATCAGCCCCAGCATTTT.

This chain connects TRBV29-1 to TRBJ1-5; 7 bases align to TRBD1. This CDR3 spans 12 amino acids. Looked up from germline, CDR1 is SQVTM and CDR2 is ANQGSEA. The J segment lost 3 bases and the V segment lost 7 bases, leaving 3 bases of the junction unmatched. CDR3 nucleotide sequence: TGCAGCGCGGGACAGCCCAATCAGCCCCAGCATTTT. Its translation is CSAGQPNQPQHF.

This clone is a singleton in its sample. The CDR3 nucleotides read TGCGCCACCCCTCCCCTGGAGACCCAGTACTTC. It yields the protein CATPPLETQYF. The chain recombines TRBV10-1 with TRBJ2-5; no reliable D call. Trimming removed 10 bases from V and 5 bases from J, with 11 bases in between. Germline-derived CDR1 and CDR2 are WNHNN and SYGVQD (reference sequence). This CDR3 is 11 amino acids long.

Concerning this clone itself: The sample holds other DNA sequences that translate to the same CDR3. This chain uses TRBV18 with TRBJ1-2; 12 bases are a match to TRBD1. V lost 3 bases to trimming and J lost 3 bases; unmatched junction nucleotides: 2. Germline V gene lookup returns CDR1 KGHSH and CDR2 LQKENI. The CDR3 covers 15 residues. CDR3 sequence: CASSPGTGGDYGYTF. In DNA, the CDR3 is TGTGCCAGCTCACCTGGGACAGGGGGCGACTATGGCTACACCTTC.

Only one count was recorded for this clone. The rearrangement joins TRBV10-3 to TRBJ2-1; no clear D gene. Germline CDR1 reads ENHRY; CDR2 reads SYGVKD. Trimming left V 4 bases short and J 5 bases short, with 9 bases between. This CDR3 has 13 amino acids. The DNA of the CDR3 is TGTGCCATCAGTGGAAGACTGGACAATGAGCAGTTCTTC. Translated: CAISGRLDNEQFF.

The chain is built from TRBV7-2 and TRBJ2-7, with 9 bases aligning to TRBD2. The length of the CDR3 is 15 residues. The V and J ends lost 4 bases and 3 bases, in that order; junction bases with no gene match: 7. Germline V gene data show CDR1 as SGHTA and CDR2 as FQGNSA. The CDR3 DNA is TGTGCCAGCAGCTCCGCTAGCGGGGCCTTCTACGAGCAGTACTTC. This codes for CASSSASGAFYEQYF.

The chain joins TRBV7-2 to TRBJ2-1; TRBD1 aligns across 9 bases. Germline V gives CDR1 SGHTA, CDR2 FQGNSA. V shed 5 bases and J 7 bases; nucleotides not matched to a gene: 12. The CDR3 is made up of 16 amino acids. The CDR3 here is CASSRTPGQGWNEQFF. In DNA form, the CDR3 reads TGTGCCAGCAGCCGTACACCGGGACAGGGTTGGAATGAGCAGTTCTTC.

The J gene is TRBJ1-1, the V gene TRBV9; 7 bases are shared with TRBD1. V lost 4 bases and J lost 7; bases outside the gene matches: 10. The CDR3 runs to 14 residues. Germline lookup yields CDR1 SGDLS and CDR2 YYNGEE. CDR3 in DNA: TGTGCCAGCAGCTCCGGACAGGCTCAGGGTGAAGCTTTCTTT. Encoded protein: CASSSGQAQGEAFF.

The rearrangement uses TRBV4-3 and TRBJ1-1, with D hard to call. The V end was cut by 0 bases, the J end by 6 bases, with 17 bases between. Germline-derived CDR1 and CDR2 are LGHNA and YSLEER. CDR3 length: 16 residues. In nucleotides, the CDR3 is TGCGCCAGCAGCCAAGATCTGGAGAGTACGACGGCTGAAGCTTTCTTT. Encoded protein: CASSQDLESTTAEAFF.

This rearrangement joins TRBV20-1 to TRBJ1-3; TRBD1 is a possible D gene (6 bases). This CDR3 comprises 15 residues. Germline values: CDR1 DFQATT, CDR2 SNEGSKA (reference sequence). Trimming removed 3 bases at V and 0 bases at J, with 12 bases between. CDR3 nucleotide sequence: TGCAGTGCTAGTGGGGGCGGTTCCTCTGGAAACACCATATATTTT. It encodes CSASGGGSSGNTIYF.

This chain links TRBV28 with TRBJ2-7; D might be TRBD2 (6 bases). The V gene lost 5 bases and the J gene lost 3 bases, with 17 bases spanning the gap. Per the germline V gene, CDR1 is MDHEN and CDR2 is SYDVKM. The CDR3 covers 15 residues. The CDR3 here is CASSPPGGGLYEQYF. The CDR3 nucleotides are TGTGCCAGCAGTCCTCCCGGGGGAGGTCTCTACGAGCAGTACTTC.

This chain uses TRBV4-3 with TRBJ2-3, with a weak D call TRBD1 (6 bases). CDR1 LGHNA and CDR2 YSLEER come from the germline V gene. V lost 4 bases and J 4 bases, leaving 18 bases between the germline ends. This CDR3 is built from 16 residues. This CDR3 is CASSPGQTLGPDTQYF. CDR3 DNA: TGCGCCAGCAGCCCCGGACAGACCCTGGGTCCAGATACGCAGTATTTT.

This clone was counted once. This chain's CDR3 is CTSSQLRTGNYEQYF. CDR3 in DNA: TGCACCAGCAGCCAACTCCGCACAGGGAACTACGAGCAGTACTTC. The chain uses TRBV1 and TRBJ2-7; the listed D gene, TRBD1, was not tested against the DNA. TRBV1 is a pseudogene locus. There are 15 residues in the CDR3.

This clone came up a few times. The chain joins TRBV19 to TRBJ1-2; the D is unclear. Deletions cut 10 bases from V and 3 bases from J, with 12 bases between. There are 12 residues in the CDR3. CDR1 is LNHDA and CDR2 is SQIVND in the germline V gene (reference sequence). The CDR3 region is CATQEGDYGYTF. The CDR3 DNA reads as TGTGCCACCCAGGAGGGTGACTATGGCTACACCTTC.